The 7 T cell receptor beta chains listed next were all sequenced from one sample in a study of response to subunit inactivated influenza vaccine. TCRdb called the RT-PCR reads again in MiXCR, with one record for every CDR3 protein. The sample lists 530,000 or so distinct CDR3 sequences, around 13% occurring once. Sample: PBMCs from blood, taken about 11 days after vaccination. These receptors were taken from a man between 50 and 59 years old who received an inactivated influenza vaccine.

This clonotype came up a few times. The chain employs TRBV12-3 or TRBV12-4 and TRBJ2-7; 8 bases are shared with TRBD1. The CDR3 length is 14 residues. J lost 4 bases, V lost 5 bases, and 7 bases had no gene match. The CDR3 loop is CASSPTRTGYEQYF. The CDR3 DNA sequence: TGTGCCAGCAGTCCCACACGGACAGGGTACGAGCAGTACTTC.

V is TRBV25-1 and J is TRBJ2-3; possibly TRBD1 for D (6 bases). The CDR3 loop spans 17 amino acids. The germline CDR1 and CDR2 sequences are MGHDK and SYGVNS. V lost 1 base, J lost 5 bases, and 19 bases lay in between. The CDR3 DNA sequence: TGTGCCAGCAGTGAATTGGGCAGGGGTCGAGGTGGAGATACGCAGTATTTT. Its protein is CASSELGRGRGGDTQYF.

The chain joins TRBV29-1 to TRBJ1-1; no clear D. The CDR3 is 11 amino acids. Germline V gives CDR1 SQVTM, CDR2 ANQGSEA. V gave up 5 bases and J gave up 0 bases, with 4 bases separating them. CDR3 region: CSVLLNTEAFF. DNA of the CDR3: TGCAGCGTTCTTTTGAACACTGAAGCTTTCTTT.

This clonotype was counted between two and nine times. V usage is TRBV27 and J usage is TRBJ2-1; 11 nucleotides align to TRBD2. The CDR3 spans 15 residues. Germline loops: CDR1 MNHEY, CDR2 SMNVEV (reference sequence). V gave up 5 bases and J gave up 6 bases; unmatched junction bases: 6. CDR3 amino acids: CASSPTSGSSNEQFF. The DNA for the CDR3 is TGTGCCAGCAGTCCAACTAGCGGGAGTTCCAATGAGCAGTTCTTC.

This chain connects TRBV5-5 to TRBJ1-5; TRBD1 matches at 7 bases. Germline values: CDR1 SGHKS, CDR2 YYEKEE (reference sequence). This CDR3 region has 15 residues. J gave up 7 bases and V 0 bases, and 7 bases lay outside the gene matches. The DNA of the CDR3 is TGTGCCAGCAGCTTGGGGGTGGCAGGGGGGCAGCCCCAGCATTTT. This encodes CASSLGVAGGQPQHF.

The chain is built from TRBV20-1 and TRBJ2-5; D not resolved. This CDR3 comprises 14 residues. In germline, CDR1 is DFQATT, CDR2 SNEGSKA (reference sequence). The CDR3, as DNA: TGCGACTCCAAGCCTCGGACCCTGGAAGAGACCCAGTACTTC. Residues: CDSKPRTLEETQYF.

This clonotype has just a few counts. The chain is built from TRBV7-2 and TRBJ1-2; D not resolved. Between the trimmed V and J ends, which lost 0 bases and 2 bases, there was a span of 4 bases. Per germline, CDR1 SGHTA and CDR2 FQGNSA. There are 13 residues in the CDR3. The CDR3: CASSLAQNYGYTF. Written as DNA, the CDR3 is TGTGCCAGCAGCTTAGCACAGAACTATGGCTACACCTTC.